This TCR beta chain was obtained from a study of blood T cell repertoires in COVID-19. The method was immunoSEQ multiplex PCR; TCRdb's version includes in-frame clones alone and lacks a portion of them. This sample has some 180,000 clones, with 75% to 90% found just once. Two negative PCRs, clearance, or symptom resolution had been documented for recovered Cohort 3 donors. The material sequenced was PBMCs or T cells enriched from blood (not recorded which). This receptor was taken from a middle-aged man who had recovered from COVID-19.

This CDR3 is CASSPDRWYGYTF. The CDR3 nucleotides read TGTGCCAGCAGCCCGGACAGGTGGTATGGCTACACCTTC. This chain uses TRBV7-9 with TRBJ1-2; 7 nucleotides match TRBD1. CDR3 length equals 13 residues. Per germline, CDR1 SEHNR and CDR2 FQNEAQ (reference sequence). V lost 5 bases to trimming and J lost 5 bases; unmatched junction nucleotides: 5. The full variable domain, in which reference TRBV7-9 and TRBJ1-2 provide the parts outside the CDR3, is DTGVSQNPRHKITKRGQNVTFRCDPISEHNRLYWYRQTLGQGPEFLTYFQNEAQLEKSRLLSDRFSAERPKGSFSTLEIQRTEQGDSAMYLCASSPDRWYGYTFGSGTRLTVV.